This T cell receptor (beta chain) was observed in a study of blood T cell repertoires in COVID-19. Clones were sequenced by immunoSEQ multiplex PCR, and TCRdb holds only the in-frame ones, with some missing. In the table there are approximately 190,000 clones, approximately 85% of which are singletons. The V gene end was trimmed by 4 bases and the J gene end by 5 bases; junction bases not matched to a gene: 13. Germline-derived CDR1 and CDR2 are SGHRS and YFSETQ. This CDR3 has 18 amino acids. What was sequenced was peripheral blood. This clonotype was obtained from a woman aged 70-85 years with active or convalescent COVID-19. This sequence joins TRBV5-1 and TRBJ2-1, with 12 bases aligning to TRBD2. The CDR3 DNA is TGCGCCAGCAGCCCGATGAGGGGTGGACTAGCGGGAAACAATGAGCAGTTCTTC. Protein product: CASSPMRGGLAGNNEQFF. The entire variable domain, with the rest obtained from reference TRBV5-1 and TRBJ2-1, is as follows: KAGVTQTPRYLIKTRGQQVTLSCSPISGHRSVSWYQQTPGQGLQFLFEYFSETQRNKGNFPGRFSGRQFSNSRSEMNVSTLELGDSALYLCASSPMRGGLAGNNEQFFGPGTRLTVL.